This is a list of T cell receptor beta chains from one sample in a study of OX40 agonist ivuxolimab in advanced cancers. Profiled with immunoSEQ multiplex PCR; TCRdb holds only in-frame clones, not every one. Among 70,000 to 90,000 clones listed, roughly 89% were seen once. The sample consisted of CD4+ or CD8+ T cells sorted from blood, taken in a trial of the OX40 agonist ivuxolimab. All receptors derive from an adult with an advanced solid tumor such as melanoma, head and neck, liver or kidney cancer. Each CDR3 is given with its conserved first and last residue. D genes are given only for firm matches. Clone size is stated in some rows and not others, as once, few, many or a class when expanded.

D gene,clone size,J gene,V gene,CDR3 DNA,CDR3 protein
NA,NA,TRBJ1-2,TRBV28,TGTGCCAGCAGCCACCGCGGGGGCTACACCTTC,CASSHRGGYTF
NA,once,TRBJ1-5,TRBV4-3,TGCGCCAGCAGCCAAGATTACGGGTATAGCAATCAGCCCCAGCATTTT,CASSQDYGYSNQPQHF
NA,NA,TRBJ1-4,TRBV25-1,TGTGCCAGCAGTGAAATACAGGATCTTAATGAAAAACTGTTTTTT,CASSEIQDLNEKLFF
NA,NA,TRBJ2-6,TRBV9,TGTGCCAGCAGCGGGAGCTCTGGGGCCAACGTCCTGACTTTC,CASSGSSGANVLTF
TRBD1,NA,TRBJ1-6,TRBV6-5,TGTGCCAGCACAGGGGGCTCGATGAGTTCACCCCTCCACTTT,CASTGGSMSSPLHF
TRBD2,NA,TRBJ2-2,TRBV5-4,TGTGCCAGCAGCCCGGGACTAGCGGGAGGATACTTAAACACCGGGGAGCTGTTTTTT,CASSPGLAGGYLNTGELFF
NA,NA,TRBJ1-2,TRBV9,TGTGCCAGCAGTCGTGGGGACCTCCTTGGCTACACCTTC,CASSRGDLLGYTF
NA,NA,TRBJ2-2,TRBV9,TGTGCCAGCAGCCTAGTGGGGGAGACTTGGAGGCTGTTTTTT,CASSLVGETWRLFF
NA,NA,TRBJ1-4,TRBV6-1,TGTGCCAGCAGTGATTGGACCGGCGTCCTGTTTTTT,CASSDWTGVLFF
TRBD2,NA,TRBJ2-7,TRBV27,TGTGCCAGCAGTTTCGGGGGGACGGGGCACGAGCAGTACTTC,CASSFGGTGHEQYF
NA,NA,TRBJ2-4,TRBV12-5,TGTGCTAGTGGTTCCGGGGGTTCGCCCAAAAACATTCAGTACTTC,CASGSGGSPKNIQYF
NA,few,TRBJ1-5,TRBV30,TGTGCCTGGAGTGTCCCGGGGTATAGCAATCAGCCCCAGCATTTT,CAWSVPGYSNQPQHF
TRBD1,NA,TRBJ1-5,TRBV5-6,TGTGCCAGCAGCTTTCGGGCAGGGGGGAATCAGCCCCAGCATTTT,CASSFRAGGNQPQHF
NA,NA,TRBJ1-5,TRBV6-1,TGTGCCAGCACTCCAAGAGGTGGCAGCAATCAGCCCCAGCATTTT,CASTPRGGSNQPQHF
NA,NA,TRBJ1-1,TRBV27,TGTGCCAGCAGTTCCCCAGGGGCCGGCACTGAAGCTTTCTTT,CASSSPGAGTEAFF
TRBD1,NA,TRBJ2-3,TRBV4-3,TGCGCCAGCAGCCAAGAGTGGTGGACAGGGGCCGTGCGGGATACGCAGTATTTT,CASSQEWWTGAVRDTQYF
TRBD2,NA,TRBJ2-2,TRBV2,TGTGCCAGCAGGGGGACTAGCGCGGCCGCGAACACCGGGGAGCTGTTTTTT,CASRGTSAAANTGELFF
TRBD2,NA,TRBJ2-1,TRBV6-5,TGTGCCAGCCTCTCGGCGGGAGAAACATATGAGCAGTTCTTC,CASLSAGETYEQFF
NA,NA,TRBJ1-2,TRBV20-1,TGCAGTGCTAGGACAGACAATGGCTACACCTTC,CSARTDNGYTF
TRBD1,NA,TRBJ1-5,TRBV19,TGTGCCAGTAGGCCGGACAGGGAGGGGGCAAGGCAGCCCCAGCATTTT,CASRPDREGARQPQHF
TRBD1,once,TRBJ1-6,TRBV11-2,TGTGCCAGCAGCTTAGCCCACAGGGGGTATAATTCACCCCTCCACTTT,CASSLAHRGYNSPLHF
TRBD2,NA,TRBJ2-3,TRBV9,TGTGCCAGCAGCCCCCCTCAGATGGCGGGAGACCCAGATACGCAGTATTTT,CASSPPQMAGDPDTQYF